Described below is a single TCR beta chain sequence and its context. Original processing methods: Amplified reference gene primers provided the basis for estimating nucleated cell counts. The repertoire was sequenced with immunoSEQ multiplex PCR; TCRdb's copy has only in-frame clones and lacks some. V and J calls and clone size are as listed in that table; D and trimming were resolved from the DNA. The sample contains 84,000 or so clones, approximately 80% of which appear only once. This sample stems from a study of blood T cell repertoires in COVID-19. Study details: COVID-19 samples from acute and convalescent phases originated in the United States, Italy and Spain.

V lost 5 bases to trimming and J lost 9 bases, with 14 bases between them. Germline V gene sequence: CDR1 SSHAT, CDR2 FNYEAQ (reference sequence). This CDR3 region has 13 residues. This chain uses TRBV7-7 with TRBJ2-1; a weak D match, TRBD2 (5 bases). Sequencing was done on a sample of peripheral blood. This receptor was obtained from a man in his 70s with acute or convalescent COVID-19. The CDR3 reads CASSTSPGSEQFF. For the CDR3, the DNA is TGTGCCAGCAGCACAAGCCCGGGAAGTGAGCAGTTCTTC.